This TCR beta chain was captured by sequencing in a study of blood T cell repertoires in COVID-19. Clones were sequenced by immunoSEQ multiplex PCR, and TCRdb holds only the in-frame ones, with some missing. The table includes about 36,000 clones, about nine tenths detected once. CDR1 is KGHSH, CDR2 LQKENI, per germline. V lost 3 bases and J lost 1; bases outside the gene matches: 4. The CDR3 length is 15 residues. The chain couples TRBV18 to TRBJ2-7; TRBD2 matches 9 bases. Sequenced: peripheral blood. The TCR originated in a man aged 55 to 69 with acute or convalescent COVID-19. The CDR3 sequence is CASSPRSGRSYEQYF. The CDR3 nucleotides read TGTGCCAGCTCACCTCGAAGCGGGAGGTCCTACGAGCAGTACTTC.